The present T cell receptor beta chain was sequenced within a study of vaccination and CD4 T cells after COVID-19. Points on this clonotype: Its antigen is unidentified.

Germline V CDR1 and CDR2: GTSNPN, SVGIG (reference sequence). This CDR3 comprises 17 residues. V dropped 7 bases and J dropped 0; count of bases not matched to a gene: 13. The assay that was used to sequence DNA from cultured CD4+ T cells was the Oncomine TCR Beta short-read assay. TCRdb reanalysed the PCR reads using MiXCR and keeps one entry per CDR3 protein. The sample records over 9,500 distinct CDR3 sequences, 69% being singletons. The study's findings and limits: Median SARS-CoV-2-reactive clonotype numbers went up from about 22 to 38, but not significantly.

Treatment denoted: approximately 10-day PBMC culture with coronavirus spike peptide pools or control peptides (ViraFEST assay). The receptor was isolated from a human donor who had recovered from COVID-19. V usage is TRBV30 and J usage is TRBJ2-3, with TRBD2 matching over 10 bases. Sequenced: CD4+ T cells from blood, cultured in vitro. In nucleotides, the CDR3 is TGTGCCTCCAAGCTAGCGGGAGTCCCCCTTAGCACAGATACGCAGTATTTT. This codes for CASKLAGVPLSTDTQYF.